A selection of T cell receptor beta chains follows, all from one sample in a study of technical replicates of blood from a few donors. Repertoires were generated with immunoSEQ multiplex PCR, while TCRdb's copy carries only in-frame clones and drops some. The sample yields some 13,000 clones, approximately 93% seen once. The specimen was PBMCs. All receptors come from a human donor in good health. Each CDR3 is given with its conserved first and last residue. D genes are given only for firm matches. The size field is filled for only some rows; it gives once, few, many or a size class.

D | J | size | V | DNA | CDR3
TRBD2 | TRBJ2-1 | . | TRBV9 | TGTGCCAGCAGCGTAGTAGGAGCGGGAGGGCCCCAAGAGCAGTTCTTC | CASSVVGAGGPQEQFF
TRBD1 | TRBJ2-3 | . | TRBV6-1 | TGTGCCAGCAATGAAATTCAGGGGGTTACAGATACGCAGTATTTT | CASNEIQGVTDTQYF
. | TRBJ2-1 | . | TRBV27 | TGTGCCAGCAGTACCGGGACTCTAAGATCCTACAATGAGCAGTTCTTC | CASSTGTLRSYNEQFF
. | TRBJ2-5 | . | TRBV5-1 | TGCGCCAGCAGCCCTAACCAAGAGACCCAGTACTTC | CASSPNQETQYF
. | TRBJ2-6 | . | TRBV5-1 | TGCGCCAGCAGCTTGGATCTATCTGGGGCCAACGTCCTGACTTTC | CASSLDLSGANVLTF
. | TRBJ1-1 | . | TRBV19 | TGTGCCAGTAGTAAGACAGGTACAATGAACACTGAAGCTTTCTTT | CASSKTGTMNTEAFF
TRBD1 | TRBJ1-5 | . | TRBV28 | TGTGCCAGCAGTTTACCGGGACAGGGGGCGTTTGGGCCCCAGCATTTT | CASSLPGQGAFGPQHF
. | TRBJ2-2 | . | TRBV28 | TGTGCCAGCGGGGAGGCGGGAACCGGGGAGCTGTTTTTT | CASGEAGTGELFF
. | TRBJ2-5 | . | TRBV21-1 | TGTGCCAGCAGCAAGCTTCAAAGGGACAGACAAGAGACCCAGTACTTC | CASSKLQRDRQETQYF
TRBD2 | TRBJ2-1 | . | TRBV11-3 | TGTGCCAGCAGCTTAGTCAGCGGGAGTACCTACAATGAGCAGTTCTTC | CASSLVSGSTYNEQFF
. | TRBJ1-5 | once | TRBV6-1 | TGTGCCAGCAGTGAAATGGGAGGGAGCAATCAGCCCCAGCATTTT | CASSEMGGSNQPQHF
. | TRBJ1-1 | . | TRBV29-1 | TGCAGCGCCATTAGACAGACTGAAGCTTTCTTT | CSAIRQTEAFF
TRBD1 | TRBJ2-1 | . | TRBV2 | TGTGCCAGCAGTCTAGACAGGGGGGGGCAGTTCTTC | CASSLDRGGQFF
. | TRBJ1-6 | . | TRBV29-1 | TGCAGCGCCAAAAAGGGAGGGGGTACCCCCTATAATTCACCCCTCCACTTT | CSAKKGGGTPYNSPLHF
. | TRBJ1-3 | . | TRBV28 | TGTGCCAGCAGTCCGCAGGACAGCTCTGGAAACACCATATATTTT | CASSPQDSSGNTIYF
TRBD1 | TRBJ1-5 | once | TRBV30 | TGTGCCGGAACCTGGGACAGGGGAGATCAGCCCCAGCATTTT | CAGTWDRGDQPQHF
TRBD2 | TRBJ2-1 | once | TRBV7-2 | TGTGCCAGCAGCTCCCCTAGCGGGAACTACAATGAGCAGTTCTTC | CASSSPSGNYNEQFF
. | TRBJ1-1 | . | TRBV30 | TGTGCCTGGATGGCCTTTTTTCCCGGGACACTTAGTAACACTGAAGCTTTCTTT | CAWMAFFPGTLSNTEAFF
TRBD1 | TRBJ2-3 | . | TRBV7-9 | TGTGCCAGCAGTCCCCGGGGACAGTCTAGCACAGATACGCAGTATTTT | CASSPRGQSSTDTQYF
TRBD1 | TRBJ2-1 | . | TRBV19 | TGTGCCAGTAGTATGACAGGGGGCTACAATGAGCAGTTCTTC | CASSMTGGYNEQFF
TRBD2 | TRBJ2-1 | . | TRBV5-1 | TGCGCCAGCAGCTTGGGGGCGCGGACTAGCGGGACCCCCGGGCAGTTCTTC | CASSLGARTSGTPGQFF
TRBD1 | TRBJ2-5 | . | TRBV5-1 | TGCGCCAGCAGCCCGACGGACAGGGATTTGGAGACCCAGTACTTC | CASSPTDRDLETQYF
TRBD1 | TRBJ1-1 | . | TRBV5-1 | TGCGCCAGCAGCGTAGGGGACAGGGAGGCCCGAGCTTTCTTT | CASSVGDREARAFF
TRBD2 | TRBJ2-1 | . | TRBV5-1 | TGCGCCAGCAGCTTGATATTCCGACTAGCGGGAGGGCCTTGGGATGAGCAGTTCTTC | CASSLIFRLAGGPWDEQFF
TRBD1 | TRBJ2-7 | . | TRBV27 | TGTGCCAGCAGTACAGGGGGCCAGGGCGAGCAGTACTTC | CASSTGGQGEQYF
. | TRBJ2-2 | . | TRBV19 | TGTGCCAGTAGTATTCTGTTGGGGGAGCTGTTTTTT | CASSILLGELFF
. | TRBJ1-1 | . | TRBV25-1 | TGTGCCAGCAGAGGAGGGAACACTGAAGCTTTCTTT | CASRGGNTEAFF
. | TRBJ2-5 | medium-sized | TRBV6-1 | TGTGCCAGCAGTGAAGAAAGTGGGTTCGCAGGACTACAAGAGACCCAGTACTTC | CASSEESGFAGLQETQYF
TRBD1 | TRBJ2-7 | . | TRBV6-5 | TGTGCCAGCAGCCTACAGGGGATCTTCCTCTACGAGCAGTACTTC | CASSLQGIFLYEQYF
TRBD1 | TRBJ2-7 | . | TRBV6-6 | TGTGCCAGCAGTTACGTTCTGGGGACAGACGAGCAGTACTTC | CASSYVLGTDEQYF
. | TRBJ2-3 | . | TRBV25-1 | TGTGCCAGCAGTGAACCCAGACTGTACACAGATACGCAGTATTTT | CASSEPRLYTDTQYF
TRBD1 | TRBJ1-3 | . | TRBV29-1 | TGCAGCGTGGGACAGGGGGCTGCTGGAAACACCATATATTTT | CSVGQGAAGNTIYF
TRBD2 | TRBJ2-5 | once | TRBV5-1 | TGCGCCAGCGGTCTCACTGGGGCTAGCGGGATCCAAGAGACCCAGTACTTC | CASGLTGASGIQETQYF
. | TRBJ1-4 | . | TRBV5-4 | TGTGCCAGCAGCTCCGGACAGACCTCAACTAATGAAAAACTGTTTTTT | CASSSGQTSTNEKLFF
. | TRBJ1-2 | . | TRBV30 | TGTGCCTGGGCGGGACTCTATGGCTACACCTTC | CAWAGLYGYTF
. | TRBJ2-2 | . | TRBV5-1 | TGCGCCAGCAGCTTTAATACGAACACCGGGGAGCTGTTTTTT | CASSFNTNTGELFF
TRBD1 | TRBJ2-5 | . | TRBV2 | TGTGCCAGCAGTGCAGGGGGATCGGAGACCCAGTACTTC | CASSAGGSETQYF
TRBD1 | TRBJ1-1 | . | TRBV9 | TGTGCCAGCAGCGTAGCTACGGGGACAGGAGAAGCTTTCTTT | CASSVATGTGEAFF
. | TRBJ2-6 | . | TRBV5-1 | TGCGCCAGCAGCGCCGAGTCTGGGGCCAACGTCCTGACTTTC | CASSAESGANVLTF
. | TRBJ1-5 | . | TRBV1 | TGCACCAGCAGCCAAGTGGGGACACGTCTAAAGAATAGCAATCAGCCCCAGCATTTT | CTSSQVGTRLKNSNQPQHF
TRBD2 | TRBJ2-7 | . | TRBV4-2 | TGTGCCAGCAACCATGGACTAGCGGGAGTTCTTTCCTACGAGCAGTACTTC | CASNHGLAGVLSYEQYF
. | TRBJ2-4 | . | TRBV7-9 | TGTGCCAGCAGCTTAGCGGGCCAGGGAAACATTCAGTACTTC | CASSLAGQGNIQYF
TRBD2 | TRBJ2-1 | . | TRBV10-3 | TGTGCCATCAGTGTAGGGACTAGCGAGTACAATGAGCAGTTCTTC | CAISVGTSEYNEQFF
TRBD2 | TRBJ2-3 | . | TRBV19 | TGTGCCAGTACTAGCGGGAGAGAGGATACGCAGTATTTT | CASTSGREDTQYF
TRBD1 | TRBJ2-2 | once | TRBV5-4 | TGTGCCAGCAGCCCCCGCAGGGGGCAGGCCGGGGAGCTGTTTTTT | CASSPRRGQAGELFF
TRBD2 | TRBJ2-7 | . | TRBV5-6 | TGTGCCAGCAGCCTTGTGATAGCGGGATACGAGCAGTACTTC | CASSLVIAGYEQYF
. | TRBJ2-3 | . | TRBV19 | TGTGCCAGTAGTATAGTGGGCAGCACAGATACGCAGTATTTT | CASSIVGSTDTQYF
. | TRBJ2-3 | . | TRBV2 | TGTGCCAGCGCCCAGGCAGCCGAGCAGTATTTT | CASAQAAEQYF
. | TRBJ1-1 | . | TRBV5-1 | TGCGCCAGCGCGGGGCAGACCACTGAAGCTTTCTTT | CASAGQTTEAFF
. | TRBJ2-2 | . | TRBV2 | TGTGCCAGCAGTCGCAATACAGGGACCACCGGGGAGCTGTTTTTT | CASSRNTGTTGELFF
TRBD1 | TRBJ2-7 | . | TRBV5-6 | TGTGCCAGCAGCTTGGGACAGGGTAGCTACGAGCAGTACTTC | CASSLGQGSYEQYF
TRBD1 | TRBJ2-1 | . | TRBV30 | TGTGCCTTTACCGGGACAGGCTACAATGAGCAGTTCTTC | CAFTGTGYNEQFF
TRBD1 | TRBJ1-2 | . | TRBV19 | TGTGCCAGTAGTTGGACAGGGGATAACTATGGCTACACCTTC | CASSWTGDNYGYTF
TRBD2 | TRBJ2-5 | . | TRBV30 | TGTGCCAGAGCTAGCGGGAGTCGCAAGACCCAGTACTTC | CARASGSRKTQYF
. | TRBJ2-1 | . | TRBV4-1 | TGCGCCAGCAGCCAGGGGGACTTTGGGATCAATGAGCAGTTCTTC | CASSQGDFGINEQFF
. | TRBJ2-1 | . | TRBV25-1 | TGTGCCAGCAGTGATGGACTTTCCCCCTACAATGAGCAGTTCTTC | CASSDGLSPYNEQFF
TRBD1 | TRBJ1-2 | . | TRBV7-9 | TGTGCCAGCAGCGCTACAGGGGAGGCTGGCTACACCTTC | CASSATGEAGYTF